This T cell receptor (beta chain) stems from a study of T cell changes during pregnancy in multiple sclerosis. This table comes from immunoSEQ multiplex PCR, and its TCRdb copy is limited to in-frame clones, with some not included. The sample lists about 67,000 clones; approximately 90% were seen once. Germline V gene data show CDR1 as SGHNT and CDR2 as YYREEE (reference sequence). CDR3 length: 15 residues. Trimming took 3 bases from V and 2 from J; bases not matched to a gene: 6. Sequencing was performed on peripheral blood, taken in the second trimester of pregnancy. This chain joins TRBV5-4 and TRBJ2-5; 8 nucleotides align to TRBD2. This receptor was taken from a female donor in good health, enrolled as a control in a pregnancy study. The CDR3 loop reads CASSSRLAGQETQYF. In DNA form, the CDR3 reads TGTGCCAGCAGCTCCAGATTAGCGGGGCAAGAGACCCAGTACTTC.